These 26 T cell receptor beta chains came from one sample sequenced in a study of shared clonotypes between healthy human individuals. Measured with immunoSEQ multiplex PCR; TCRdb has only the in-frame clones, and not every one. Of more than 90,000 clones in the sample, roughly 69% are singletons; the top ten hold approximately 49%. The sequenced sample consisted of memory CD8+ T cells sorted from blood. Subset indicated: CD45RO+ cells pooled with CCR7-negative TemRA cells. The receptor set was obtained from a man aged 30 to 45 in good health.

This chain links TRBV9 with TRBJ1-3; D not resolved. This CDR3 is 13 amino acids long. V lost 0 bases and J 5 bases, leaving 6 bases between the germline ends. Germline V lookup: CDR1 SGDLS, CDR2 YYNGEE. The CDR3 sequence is CASSVDSRNTIYF. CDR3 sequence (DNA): TGTGCCAGCAGCGTAGACAGTCGAAACACCATATATTTT.

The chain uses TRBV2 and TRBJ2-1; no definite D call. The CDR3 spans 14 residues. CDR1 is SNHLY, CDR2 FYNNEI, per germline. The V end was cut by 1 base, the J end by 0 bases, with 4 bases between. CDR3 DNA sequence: TGTGCCAGCAGTGAAGTAGCCTCCTACAATGAGCAGTTCTTC. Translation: CASSEVASYNEQFF.

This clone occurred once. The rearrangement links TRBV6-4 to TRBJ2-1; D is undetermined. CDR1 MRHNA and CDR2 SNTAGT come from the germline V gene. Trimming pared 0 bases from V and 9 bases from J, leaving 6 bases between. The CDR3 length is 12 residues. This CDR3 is CASSDSLGEQFF. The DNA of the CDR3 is TGTGCCAGCAGTGACTCGCTAGGTGAGCAGTTCTTC.

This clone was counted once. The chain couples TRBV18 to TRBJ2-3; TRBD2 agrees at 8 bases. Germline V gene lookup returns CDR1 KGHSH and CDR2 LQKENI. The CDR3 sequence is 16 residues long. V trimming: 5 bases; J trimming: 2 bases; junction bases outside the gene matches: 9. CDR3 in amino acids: CASSLWAGGHTDTQYF. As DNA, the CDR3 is TGTGCCAGCTCATTGTGGGCGGGAGGCCACACAGATACGCAGTATTTT.

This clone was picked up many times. The chain's CDR3 is CASSLEFVRDEKLFF. CDR3 DNA: TGTGCCAGCAGTTTAGAGTTTGTCAGGGACGAAAAACTGTTTTTT. The chain uses TRBV28 and TRBJ1-4; D may be TRBD1 (5 bases). Trimming took 2 bases from V and 8 from J, leaving 15 bases between them. The CDR3 loop spans 15 amino acids. Germline CDR1 is MDHEN and CDR2 is SYDVKM.

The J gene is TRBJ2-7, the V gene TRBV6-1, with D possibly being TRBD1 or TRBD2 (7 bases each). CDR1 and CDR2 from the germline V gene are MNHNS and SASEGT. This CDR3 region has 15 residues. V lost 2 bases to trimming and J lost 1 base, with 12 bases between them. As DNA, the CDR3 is TGTGCCAGCAGTGAATGGCAGGGGGGGTCCTACGAGCAGTACTTC. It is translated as CASSEWQGGSYEQYF.

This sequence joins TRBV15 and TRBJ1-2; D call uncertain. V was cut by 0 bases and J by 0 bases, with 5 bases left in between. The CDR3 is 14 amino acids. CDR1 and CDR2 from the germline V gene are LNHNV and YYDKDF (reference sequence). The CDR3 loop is CATSRDQANYGYTF. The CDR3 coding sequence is TGTGCCACCAGCAGAGATCAGGCTAACTATGGCTACACCTTC.

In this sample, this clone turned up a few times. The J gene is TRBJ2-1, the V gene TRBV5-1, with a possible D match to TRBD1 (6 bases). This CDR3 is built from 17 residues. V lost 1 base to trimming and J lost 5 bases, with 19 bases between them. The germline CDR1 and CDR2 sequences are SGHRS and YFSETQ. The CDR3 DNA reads TGCGCCAGCAGCTTGTTGGGGGCCACGACCCAGAACAATGAGCAGTTCTTC. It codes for CASSLLGATTQNNEQFF.

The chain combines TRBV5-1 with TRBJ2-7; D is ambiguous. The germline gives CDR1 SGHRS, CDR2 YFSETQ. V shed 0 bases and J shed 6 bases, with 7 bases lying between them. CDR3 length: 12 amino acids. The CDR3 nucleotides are TGCGCCAGCAGCTTGGTTGTCGGCGAGCAGTACTTC. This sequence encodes CASSLVVGEQYF.

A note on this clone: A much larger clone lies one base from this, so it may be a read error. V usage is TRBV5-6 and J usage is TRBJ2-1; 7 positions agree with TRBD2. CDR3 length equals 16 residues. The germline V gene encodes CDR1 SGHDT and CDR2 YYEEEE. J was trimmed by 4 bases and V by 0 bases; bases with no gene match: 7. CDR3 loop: CASSLEANGGYNEQFF. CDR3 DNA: TGTGCCAGCAGCTTGGAGGCTAACGGGGGGTACAATGAGCAGTTCTTC.

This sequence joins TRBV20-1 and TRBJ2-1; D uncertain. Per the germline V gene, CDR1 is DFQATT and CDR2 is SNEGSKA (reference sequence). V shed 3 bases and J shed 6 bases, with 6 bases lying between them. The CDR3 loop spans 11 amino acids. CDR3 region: CSASLVNEQFF. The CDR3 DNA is TGCAGTGCTAGTTTGGTCAATGAGCAGTTCTTC.

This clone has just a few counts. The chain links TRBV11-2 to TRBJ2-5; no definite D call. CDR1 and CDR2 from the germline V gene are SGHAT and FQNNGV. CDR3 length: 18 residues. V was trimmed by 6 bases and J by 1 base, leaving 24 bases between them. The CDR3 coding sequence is TGTGCCAGCAGTCCTTCCCCCCTCTTAGGGCGGACCCAAGAGACCCAGTACTTC. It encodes CASSPSPLLGRTQETQYF.

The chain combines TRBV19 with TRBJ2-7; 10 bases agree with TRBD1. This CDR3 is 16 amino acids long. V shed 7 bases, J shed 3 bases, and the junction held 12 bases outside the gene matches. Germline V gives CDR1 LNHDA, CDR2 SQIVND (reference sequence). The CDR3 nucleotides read TGTGCCAGTACCAAGACAGGGGGCACTGGGCGCTACGAGCAGTACTTC. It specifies CASTKTGGTGRYEQYF.

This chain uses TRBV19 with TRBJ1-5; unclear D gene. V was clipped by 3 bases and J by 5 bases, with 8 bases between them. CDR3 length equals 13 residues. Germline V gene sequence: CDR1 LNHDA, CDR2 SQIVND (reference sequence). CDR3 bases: TGTGCCAGTAGTATGGGCGGTCATCAGCCCCAGCATTTT. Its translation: CASSMGGHQPQHF.

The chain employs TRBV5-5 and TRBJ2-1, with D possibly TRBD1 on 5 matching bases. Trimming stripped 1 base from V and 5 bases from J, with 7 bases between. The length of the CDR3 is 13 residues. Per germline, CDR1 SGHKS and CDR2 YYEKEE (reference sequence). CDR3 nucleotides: TGTGCCAGCAGCTTGTTAGGGGACAATGAGCAGTTCTTC. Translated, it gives CASSLLGDNEQFF.

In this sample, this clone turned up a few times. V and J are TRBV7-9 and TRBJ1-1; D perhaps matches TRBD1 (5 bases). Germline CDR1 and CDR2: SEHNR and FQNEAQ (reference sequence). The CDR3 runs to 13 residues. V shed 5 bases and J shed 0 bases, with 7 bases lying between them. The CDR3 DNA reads TGTGCCAGCAGCATACAGGTGAACACTGAAGCTTTCTTT. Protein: CASSIQVNTEAFF.

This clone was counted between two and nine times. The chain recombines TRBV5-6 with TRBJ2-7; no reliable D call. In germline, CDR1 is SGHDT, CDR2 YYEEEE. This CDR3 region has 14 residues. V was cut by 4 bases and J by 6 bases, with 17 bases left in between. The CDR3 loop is CASSPTWPAAEQYF. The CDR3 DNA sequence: TGTGCCAGCAGCCCCACGTGGCCCGCCGCCGAGCAGTACTTC.

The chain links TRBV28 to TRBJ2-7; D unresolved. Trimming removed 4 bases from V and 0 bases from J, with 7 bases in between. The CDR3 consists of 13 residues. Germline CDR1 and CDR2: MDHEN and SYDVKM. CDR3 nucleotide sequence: TGTGCCAGCAGTTCCCAAAACTCCTACGAGCAGTACTTC. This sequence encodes CASSSQNSYEQYF.

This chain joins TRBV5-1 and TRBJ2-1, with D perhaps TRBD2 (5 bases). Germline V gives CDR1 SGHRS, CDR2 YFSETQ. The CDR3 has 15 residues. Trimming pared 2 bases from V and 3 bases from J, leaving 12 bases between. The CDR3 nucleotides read TGCGCCAGCAGCTTTTCAGCGGACCGCTACAATGAGCAGTTCTTC. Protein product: CASSFSADRYNEQFF.

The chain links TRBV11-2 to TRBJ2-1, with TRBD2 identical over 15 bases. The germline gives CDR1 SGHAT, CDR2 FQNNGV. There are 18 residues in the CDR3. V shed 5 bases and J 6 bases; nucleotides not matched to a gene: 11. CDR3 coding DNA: TGTGCCAGCAGCCCAAAGGGGACTAGCGGGAGGCTCATCAATGAGCAGTTCTTC. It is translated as CASSPKGTSGRLINEQFF.

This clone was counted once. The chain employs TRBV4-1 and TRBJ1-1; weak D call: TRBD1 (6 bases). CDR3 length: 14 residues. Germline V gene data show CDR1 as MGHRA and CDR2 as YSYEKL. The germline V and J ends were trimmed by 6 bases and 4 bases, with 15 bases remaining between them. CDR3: CASRGGLKGTEAFF. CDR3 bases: TGCGCCAGCAGAGGGGGACTAAAGGGCACTGAAGCTTTCTTT.

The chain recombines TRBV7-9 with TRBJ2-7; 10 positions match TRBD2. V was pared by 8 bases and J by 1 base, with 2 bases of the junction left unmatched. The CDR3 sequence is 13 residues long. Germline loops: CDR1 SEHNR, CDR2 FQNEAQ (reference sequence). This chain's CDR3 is CASGTSESYEQYF. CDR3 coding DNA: TGTGCCAGCGGGACTAGCGAGTCCTACGAGCAGTACTTC.

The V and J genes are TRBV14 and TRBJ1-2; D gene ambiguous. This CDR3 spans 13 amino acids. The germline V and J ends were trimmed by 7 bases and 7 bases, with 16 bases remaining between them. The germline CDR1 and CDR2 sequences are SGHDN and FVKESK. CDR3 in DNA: TGTGCCAGCAATAGTATAGGGAGCGGTGGCTACACCTTC. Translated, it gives CASNSIGSGGYTF.

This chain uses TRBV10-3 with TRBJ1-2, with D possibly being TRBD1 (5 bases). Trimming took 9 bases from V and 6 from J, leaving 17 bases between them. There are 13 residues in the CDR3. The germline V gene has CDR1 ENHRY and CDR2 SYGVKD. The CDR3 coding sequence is TGTGCCATGAGAAAGGGGACGTTGAATGGCTACACCTTC. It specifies CAMRKGTLNGYTF.

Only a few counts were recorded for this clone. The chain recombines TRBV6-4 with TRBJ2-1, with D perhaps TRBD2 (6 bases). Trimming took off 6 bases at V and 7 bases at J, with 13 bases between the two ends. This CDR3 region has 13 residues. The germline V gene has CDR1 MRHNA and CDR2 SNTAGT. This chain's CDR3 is CASSGREPNEQFF. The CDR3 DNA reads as TGTGCCAGCAGCGGGCGGGAACCGAATGAGCAGTTCTTC.

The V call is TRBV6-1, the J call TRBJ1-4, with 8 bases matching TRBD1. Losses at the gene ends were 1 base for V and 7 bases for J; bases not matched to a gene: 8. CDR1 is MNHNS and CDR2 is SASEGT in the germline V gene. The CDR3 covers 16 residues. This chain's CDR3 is CASSEGRTGRREKLFF. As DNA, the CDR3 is TGTGCCAGCAGTGAAGGGCGGACAGGGCGACGTGAAAAACTGTTTTTT.